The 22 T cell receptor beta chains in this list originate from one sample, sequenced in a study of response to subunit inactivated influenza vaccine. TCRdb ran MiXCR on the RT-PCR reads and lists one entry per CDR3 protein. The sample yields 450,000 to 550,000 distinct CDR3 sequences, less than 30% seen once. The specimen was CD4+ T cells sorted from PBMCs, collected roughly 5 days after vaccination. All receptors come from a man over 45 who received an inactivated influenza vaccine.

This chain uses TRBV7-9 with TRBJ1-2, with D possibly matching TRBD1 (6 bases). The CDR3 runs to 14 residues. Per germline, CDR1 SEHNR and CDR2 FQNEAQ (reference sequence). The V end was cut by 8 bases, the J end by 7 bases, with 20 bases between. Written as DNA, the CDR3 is TGTGCCAGCGGCAGGGGCAGGGGTATTCGTGGCTACACCTTC. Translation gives CASGRGRGIRGYTF.

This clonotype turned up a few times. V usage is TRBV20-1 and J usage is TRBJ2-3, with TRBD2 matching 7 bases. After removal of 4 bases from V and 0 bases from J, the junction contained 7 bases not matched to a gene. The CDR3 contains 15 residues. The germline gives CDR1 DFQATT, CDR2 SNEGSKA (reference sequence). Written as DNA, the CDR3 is TGCAGTGCTAAAGGCCAAGCGGGGAGCACAGATACGCAGTATTTT. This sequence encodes CSAKGQAGSTDTQYF.

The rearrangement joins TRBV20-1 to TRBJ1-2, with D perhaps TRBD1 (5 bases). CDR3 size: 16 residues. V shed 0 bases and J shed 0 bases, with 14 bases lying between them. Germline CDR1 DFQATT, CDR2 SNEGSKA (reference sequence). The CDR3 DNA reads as TGCAGTGCTAGAGATCCAATGACAGTAGCTAACTATGGCTACACCTTC. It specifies CSARDPMTVANYGYTF.

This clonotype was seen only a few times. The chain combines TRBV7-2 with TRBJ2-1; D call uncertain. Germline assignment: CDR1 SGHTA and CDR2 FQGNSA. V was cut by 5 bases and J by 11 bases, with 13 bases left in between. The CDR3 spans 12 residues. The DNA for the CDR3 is TGTGCCAGCAGCCTAAACGCCGGTAAGCAGTTCTTC. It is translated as CASSLNAGKQFF.

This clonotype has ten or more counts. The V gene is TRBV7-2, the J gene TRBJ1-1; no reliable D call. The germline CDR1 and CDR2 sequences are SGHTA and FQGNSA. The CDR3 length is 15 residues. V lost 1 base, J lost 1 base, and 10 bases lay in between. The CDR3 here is CASSLDRLENTEAFF. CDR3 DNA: TGTGCCAGCAGCTTAGACCGACTAGAGAACACTGAAGCTTTCTTT.

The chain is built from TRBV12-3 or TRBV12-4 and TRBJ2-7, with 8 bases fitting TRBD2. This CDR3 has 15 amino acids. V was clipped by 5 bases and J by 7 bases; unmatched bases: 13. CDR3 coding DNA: TGTGCCAGCAGTCCAGTAGCGGGACTCCGTGGGGAGCAGTACTTC. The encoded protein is CASSPVAGLRGEQYF.

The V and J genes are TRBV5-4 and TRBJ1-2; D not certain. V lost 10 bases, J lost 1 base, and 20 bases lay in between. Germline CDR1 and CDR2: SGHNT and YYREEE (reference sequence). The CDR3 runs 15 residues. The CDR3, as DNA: TGTGCCTCCGCTAAGAAAGAGGCCCATAACTATGGCTACACCTTC. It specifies CASAKKEAHNYGYTF.

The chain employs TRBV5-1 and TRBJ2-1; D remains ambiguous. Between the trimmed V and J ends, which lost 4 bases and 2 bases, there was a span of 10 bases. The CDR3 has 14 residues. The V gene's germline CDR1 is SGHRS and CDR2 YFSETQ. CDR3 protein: CASSAGVAYNEQFF. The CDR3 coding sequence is TGCGCCAGCAGCGCTGGGGTAGCCTACAATGAGCAGTTCTTC. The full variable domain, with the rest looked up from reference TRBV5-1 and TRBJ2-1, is KAGVTQTPRYLIKTRGQQVTLSCSPISGHRSVSWYQQTPGQGLQFLFEYFSETQRNKGNFPGRFSGRQFSNSRSEMNVSTLELGDSALYLCASSAGVAYNEQFFGPGTRLTVL.

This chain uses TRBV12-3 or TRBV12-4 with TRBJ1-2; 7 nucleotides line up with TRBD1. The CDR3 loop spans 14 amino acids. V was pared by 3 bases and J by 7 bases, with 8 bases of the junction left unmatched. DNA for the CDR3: TGTGCCAGCAGTTTTTTGGGGAGGGGGCTTGGCTACACCTTC. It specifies CASSFLGRGLGYTF.

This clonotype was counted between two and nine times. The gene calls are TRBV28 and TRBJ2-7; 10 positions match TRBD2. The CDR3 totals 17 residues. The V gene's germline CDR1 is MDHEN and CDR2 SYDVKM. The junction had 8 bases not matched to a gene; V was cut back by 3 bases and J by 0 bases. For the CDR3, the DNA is TGTGCCAGCAGTTTTATGCTCGGACTAGCGGCCTCCTACGAGCAGTACTTC. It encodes CASSFMLGLAASYEQYF.

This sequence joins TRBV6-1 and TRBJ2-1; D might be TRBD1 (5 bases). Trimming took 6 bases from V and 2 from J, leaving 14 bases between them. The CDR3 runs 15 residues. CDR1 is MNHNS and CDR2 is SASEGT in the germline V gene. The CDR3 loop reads CASRRGRQAYNEQFF. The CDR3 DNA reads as TGTGCCAGCAGAAGGGGCCGCCAGGCCTACAATGAGCAGTTCTTC.

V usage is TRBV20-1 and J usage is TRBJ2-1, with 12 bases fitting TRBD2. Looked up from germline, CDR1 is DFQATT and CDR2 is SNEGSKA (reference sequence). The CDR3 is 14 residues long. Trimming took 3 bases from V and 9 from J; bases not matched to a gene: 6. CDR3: CSARWASGGVEQFF. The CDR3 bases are TGCAGTGCTAGGTGGGCTAGCGGGGGGGTTGAGCAGTTCTTC.

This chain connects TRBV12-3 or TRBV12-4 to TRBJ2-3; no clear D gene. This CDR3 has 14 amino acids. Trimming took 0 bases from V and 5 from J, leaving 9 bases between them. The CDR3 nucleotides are TGTGCCAGCAGTTTAGCCTCTTTCGGAGATACGCAGTATTTT. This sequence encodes CASSLASFGDTQYF.

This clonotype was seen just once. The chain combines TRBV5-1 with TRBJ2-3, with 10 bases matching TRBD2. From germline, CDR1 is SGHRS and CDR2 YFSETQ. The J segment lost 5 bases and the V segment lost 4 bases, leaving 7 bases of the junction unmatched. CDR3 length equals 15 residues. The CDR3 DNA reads TGCGCCAGCAGCCCCCAGGGACTAGCGATAGATACGCAGTATTTT. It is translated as CASSPQGLAIDTQYF.

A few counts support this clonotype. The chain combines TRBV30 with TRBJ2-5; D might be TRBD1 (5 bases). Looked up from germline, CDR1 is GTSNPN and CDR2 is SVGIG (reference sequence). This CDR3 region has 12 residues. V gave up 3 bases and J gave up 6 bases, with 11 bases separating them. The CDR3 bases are TGTGCCTGGAGAGCAGGGCGACAGACCCAGTACTTC. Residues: CAWRAGRQTQYF.

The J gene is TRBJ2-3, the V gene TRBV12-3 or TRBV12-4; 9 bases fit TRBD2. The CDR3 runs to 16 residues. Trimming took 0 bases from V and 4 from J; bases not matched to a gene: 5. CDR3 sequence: CASSLALGGGADTQYF. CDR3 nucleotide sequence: TGTGCCAGCAGTTTAGCGCTGGGCGGGGGGGCAGATACGCAGTATTTT.

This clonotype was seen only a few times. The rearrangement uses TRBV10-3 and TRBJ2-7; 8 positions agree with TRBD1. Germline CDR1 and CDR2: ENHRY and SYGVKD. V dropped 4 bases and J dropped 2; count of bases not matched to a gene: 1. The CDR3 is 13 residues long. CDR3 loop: CAISGTGTYEQYF. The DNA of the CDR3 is TGTGCCATCAGTGGGACAGGGACCTACGAGCAGTACTTC.

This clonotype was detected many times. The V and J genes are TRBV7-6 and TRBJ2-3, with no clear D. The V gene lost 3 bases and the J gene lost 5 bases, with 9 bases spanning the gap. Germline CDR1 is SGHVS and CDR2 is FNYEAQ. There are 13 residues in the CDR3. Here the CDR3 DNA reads TGTGCCAGCAGCTTGCTGGGGATAGATACGCAGTATTTT. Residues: CASSLLGIDTQYF.

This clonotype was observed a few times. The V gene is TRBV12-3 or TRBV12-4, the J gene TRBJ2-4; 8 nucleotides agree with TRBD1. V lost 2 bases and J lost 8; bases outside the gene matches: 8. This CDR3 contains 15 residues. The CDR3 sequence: CASSLSGGKGDIQYF. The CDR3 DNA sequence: TGTGCCAGCAGTTTATCAGGGGGCAAAGGAGACATTCAGTACTTC.

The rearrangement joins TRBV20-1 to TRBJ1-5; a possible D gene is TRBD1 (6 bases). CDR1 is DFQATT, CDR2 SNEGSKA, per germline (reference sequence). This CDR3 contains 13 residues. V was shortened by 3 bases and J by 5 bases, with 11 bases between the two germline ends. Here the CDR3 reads CSARGTGHQPQHF. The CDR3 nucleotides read TGCAGTGCTAGGGGCACAGGGCATCAGCCCCAGCATTTT.

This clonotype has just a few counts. In DNA, the CDR3 is TGTGCCAGCAGTCGTCACCTAGCGCGCGCAGATACGCAGTATTTT. Translated: CASSRHLARADTQYF. The rearrangement links TRBV6-2 or TRBV6-3 to TRBJ2-3, with D perhaps matching TRBD2 (6 bases). V shed 5 bases and J shed 4 bases, with 16 bases lying between them. Germline V gene lookup returns CDR1 MNHEY and CDR2 SVGEGT. This CDR3 is built from 15 residues.

The CDR3 loop reads CASSLGTYQETQYF. The CDR3 nucleotides read TGCGCCAGCAGCTTGGGGACTTACCAAGAGACCCAGTACTTC. The chain links TRBV5-1 to TRBJ2-5, with a weak D call TRBD2 (5 bases). CDR1 SGHRS and CDR2 YFSETQ come from the germline V gene. Trimming cost V 0 bases and J 0 bases, with 6 bases left between them. This CDR3 comprises 14 residues.